This TCR beta chain is from a study of blood T cell repertoires in COVID-19. As for the study in general: Sites in the United States, Italy and Spain provided acute and convalescent COVID-19 samples. T cells, B-cell-depleted T cells, or PBMCs supplied cDNA or gDNA.

Original analysis: By means of reference gene primer amplification, nucleated cell counts were estimated. Here immunoSEQ multiplex PCR was the method, and the copy in TCRdb shows in-frame clones only, minus some. The V and J calls and clone size are taken from that table; D and trimming were inferred from the DNA. The table lists about 74,000 clones, approximately 86% of them singletons, with around 2% in the top ten. From germline, CDR1 is SNHLY and CDR2 FYNNEI. The CDR3 is 15 residues long. Germline trimming cut 6 bases from V and 8 bases from J; bases unmatched to any gene: 8. This clonotype was sampled from a woman older than 75 with active or convalescent COVID-19. Sequencing was done on a sample of peripheral blood. The V call is TRBV2, the J call TRBJ2-1; the match to TRBD2 covers 12 bases. The CDR3 DNA reads TGTGCCAGCAGCCTAGGACTAGCGGGAATCTATGAGCAGTTCTTC. Its protein product is CASSLGLAGIYEQFF.